A selection of T cell receptor beta chains follows, all from one sample in a study of PD-L1 blockade in urothelial cancer. Method: immunoSEQ multiplex PCR; TCRdb's copy keeps in-frame clones and lacks some. The sample gives under 30,000 clones, 84% of which show up once; 9.6% is in the top ten. Material: PBMCs, obtained around atezolizumab (anti-PD-L1) treatment. These receptors were taken from an older man with urothelial cancer. CDR3s include the opening cysteine and the closing phenylalanine or tryptophan. The order of the fields is V gene, D gene, J gene, clone size, CDR3 protein, CDR3 DNA. The D gene is left open where the match is weak. The listing skips clone size in some rows; elsewhere it reads once, few, many or a size class.

v_gene: TRBV6-6
d_gene: -
j_gene: TRBJ1-5
abundance: -
CDR3aa: CASSYLDSSYQPQHF
CDR3nt: TGTGCCAGCAGTTACCTGGACAGTTCTTATCAGCCCCAGCATTTT

v_gene: TRBV5-1
d_gene: TRBD1
j_gene: TRBJ1-1
abundance: -
CDR3aa: CASSGTGLNTEAFF
CDR3nt: TGCGCCAGCAGCGGGACAGGGTTGAACACTGAAGCTTTCTTT

v_gene: TRBV6-6
d_gene: TRBD1
j_gene: TRBJ1-2
abundance: -
CDR3aa: CASSYGGQTSGYGYTF
CDR3nt: TGTGCCAGCAGTTACGGGGGACAGACAAGCGGATATGGCTACACCTTC

v_gene: TRBV28
d_gene: -
j_gene: TRBJ2-1
abundance: -
CDR3aa: CASSSSPGEQFF
CDR3nt: TGTGCCAGCAGTTCCAGTCCGGGTGAGCAGTTCTTC

v_gene: TRBV21-1
d_gene: -
j_gene: TRBJ2-2
abundance: -
CDR3aa: CASSKVSGELFF
CDR3nt: TGTGCCAGCAGCAAAGTTAGCGGGGAGCTGTTTTTT

v_gene: TRBV20-1
d_gene: -
j_gene: TRBJ2-1
abundance: -
CDR3aa: CSARQGDEQFF
CDR3nt: TGCAGTGCTAGACAGGGCGATGAGCAGTTCTTC

v_gene: TRBV29-1
d_gene: -
j_gene: TRBJ1-2
abundance: -
CDR3aa: CSVEDPGNYGYTF
CDR3nt: TGCAGCGTTGAGGATCCAGGCAACTATGGCTACACCTTC

v_gene: TRBV6-6
d_gene: -
j_gene: TRBJ2-3
abundance: -
CDR3aa: CASLPAGSDTQYF
CDR3nt: TGTGCCAGCCTCCCGGCGGGCTCAGATACGCAGTATTTT

v_gene: TRBV7-9
d_gene: TRBD1
j_gene: TRBJ1-4
abundance: -
CDR3aa: CASSLIGTGREKLFF
CDR3nt: TGTGCCAGCAGCTTAATTGGGACAGGGCGTGAAAAACTGTTTTTT

v_gene: TRBV19
d_gene: TRBD2
j_gene: TRBJ2-7
abundance: -
CDR3aa: CASSMTSGSYEQYF
CDR3nt: TGTGCCAGTAGTATGACTAGCGGGAGCTACGAGCAGTACTTC

v_gene: TRBV2
d_gene: TRBD2
j_gene: TRBJ2-7
abundance: -
CDR3aa: CASRRTSAELEYF
CDR3nt: TGTGCCAGCAGGAGGACTAGCGCTGAGTTGGAGTACTTC

v_gene: TRBV19
d_gene: -
j_gene: TRBJ2-1
abundance: -
CDR3aa: CASSIGGWGGTYNEQFF
CDR3nt: TGTGCCAGTAGTATAGGGGGTTGGGGCGGCACCTACAATGAGCAGTTCTTC

v_gene: TRBV27
d_gene: -
j_gene: TRBJ2-7
abundance: -
CDR3aa: CASSTGHPTYEQYF
CDR3nt: TGTGCCAGCAGTACCGGACACCCTACCTACGAGCAGTACTTC

v_gene: TRBV4-2
d_gene: -
j_gene: TRBJ1-4
abundance: -
CDR3aa: CASSPITWASTNEKLFF
CDR3nt: TGTGCCAGCAGCCCGATTACTTGGGCGTCAACTAATGAAAAACTGTTTTTT

v_gene: TRBV9
d_gene: TRBD2
j_gene: TRBJ2-3
abundance: once
CDR3aa: CASSSPRASGSPSTDTQYF
CDR3nt: TGTGCCAGCAGCTCCCCTCGGGCTAGCGGGAGTCCCAGCACAGATACGCAGTATTTT

v_gene: TRBV18
d_gene: TRBD1
j_gene: TRBJ2-5
abundance: -
CDR3aa: CASSLGTGRQETQYF
CDR3nt: TGTGCCAGCTCACTCGGGACAGGGAGGCAAGAGACCCAGTACTTC

v_gene: TRBV2
d_gene: TRBD1
j_gene: TRBJ2-7
abundance: -
CDR3aa: CASSAMDREGNEQYF
CDR3nt: TGTGCCAGCAGTGCGATGGACAGGGAAGGGAACGAGCAGTACTTC

v_gene: TRBV19
d_gene: -
j_gene: TRBJ1-3
abundance: -
CDR3aa: CASSQRASGNTIYF
CDR3nt: TGTGCCAGTAGTCAGAGGGCCTCTGGAAACACCATATATTTT

v_gene: TRBV11-2
d_gene: TRBD1
j_gene: TRBJ1-2
abundance: -
CDR3aa: CASSLGTGTEYGYTF
CDR3nt: TGTGCCAGCAGCTTAGGAACCGGGACAGAATATGGCTACACCTTC

v_gene: TRBV2
d_gene: TRBD2
j_gene: TRBJ2-7
abundance: -
CDR3aa: CASTNGLAGAGEQYF
CDR3nt: TGTGCCAGCACTAACGGACTAGCGGGAGCTGGCGAGCAGTACTTC

v_gene: TRBV9
d_gene: -
j_gene: TRBJ2-2
abundance: -
CDR3aa: CASSVGLVTGELFF
CDR3nt: TGTGCCAGCAGCGTAGGGCTGGTCACCGGGGAGCTGTTTTTT

v_gene: TRBV7-6
d_gene: -
j_gene: TRBJ2-3
abundance: -
CDR3aa: CASSIDVSTDTQYF
CDR3nt: TGTGCCAGCAGTATAGATGTTAGCACAGATACGCAGTATTTT

v_gene: TRBV6-1
d_gene: -
j_gene: TRBJ1-4
abundance: -
CDR3aa: CAIELNEKLFF
CDR3nt: TGTGCCATCGAGCTGAATGAAAAACTGTTTTTT

v_gene: TRBV6-5
d_gene: -
j_gene: TRBJ1-1
abundance: -
CDR3aa: CASSQGTTTAFF
CDR3nt: TGTGCCAGCAGTCAAGGGACAACTACGGCTTTCTTT

v_gene: TRBV4-2
d_gene: TRBD1
j_gene: TRBJ1-1
abundance: -
CDR3aa: CASSPLQGMNTEAFF
CDR3nt: TGTGCCAGCAGCCCACTACAGGGGATGAACACTGAAGCTTTCTTT

v_gene: TRBV5-4
d_gene: -
j_gene: TRBJ1-2
abundance: -
CDR3aa: CASSLVGGPNYGYTF
CDR3nt: TGTGCCAGCAGCTTGGTGGGGGGACCGAACTATGGCTACACCTTC

v_gene: TRBV9
d_gene: TRBD2
j_gene: TRBJ2-7
abundance: -
CDR3aa: CASSLGLAGSYEQYF
CDR3nt: TGTGCCAGCAGCTTAGGACTAGCGGGATCGTACGAGCAGTACTTC

v_gene: TRBV11-2
d_gene: TRBD1
j_gene: TRBJ2-3
abundance: few
CDR3aa: CASSPGTGGGDTQYF
CDR3nt: TGTGCCAGCAGTCCCGGGACAGGGGGGGGTGATACGCAGTATTTT